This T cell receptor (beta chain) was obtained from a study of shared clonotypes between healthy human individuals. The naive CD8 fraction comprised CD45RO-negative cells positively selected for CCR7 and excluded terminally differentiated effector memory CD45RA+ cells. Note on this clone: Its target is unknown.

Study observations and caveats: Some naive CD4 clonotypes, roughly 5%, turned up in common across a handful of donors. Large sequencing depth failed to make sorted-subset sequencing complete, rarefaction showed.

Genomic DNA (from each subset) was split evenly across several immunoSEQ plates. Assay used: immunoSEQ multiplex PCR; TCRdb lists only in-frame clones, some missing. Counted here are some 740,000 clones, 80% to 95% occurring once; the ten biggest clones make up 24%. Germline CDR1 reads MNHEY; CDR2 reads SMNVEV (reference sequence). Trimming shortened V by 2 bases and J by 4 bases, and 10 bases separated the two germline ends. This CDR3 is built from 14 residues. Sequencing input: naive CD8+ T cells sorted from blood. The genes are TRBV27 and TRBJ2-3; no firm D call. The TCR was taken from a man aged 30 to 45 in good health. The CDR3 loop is CASSLIFAADTQYF. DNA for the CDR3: TGTGCCAGCAGTTTAATTTTCGCGGCAGATACGCAGTATTTT.